This TCR beta chain was sequenced for a study of low-dose radiotherapy and immunotherapy resistance in tumors. Overall study context: Patients of Cohort 1 had 0.5 Gy fractions every 2 weeks, which summed to 6.5 Gy.

Time point of the sample: after trial treatment. Treatment meaning: LDRT plus nivolumab, ipilimumab, low-dose cyclophosphamide and aspirin (RACIN trial). The length of the CDR3 is 16 residues. Germline CDR1 reads DFQATT; CDR2 reads SNEGSKA (reference sequence). With V trimmed by 3 bases and J by 1 base, 8 bases remained unmatched. TRAV and TRBV primers primed cDNA for both TCRalpha and TCRbeta. The authors ran around 19 PCR cycles to amplify TCRs with a constant-region primer and V-primer adapter. It was by in vitro transcription that isolated mRNA was amplified. TCRdb redid the calling of the reads with MiXCR, one entry per CDR3 protein. Among just over 90,000 distinct CDR3 sequences listed, under 25% were seen once. This clonotype has at least ten counts.

This chain connects TRBV20-1 to TRBJ2-1; 8 positions agree with TRBD2. Sequencing used PBMCs, obtained after low-dose radiotherapy plus immunotherapy. The TCR was taken from a female donor with ovarian cancer. CDR3 sequence (DNA): TGCAGTGCTAGTCTCGGAGGACTAGCATCCTACAATGAGCAGTTCTTC. Amino acids: CSASLGGLASYNEQFF.